This TCR beta chain was recovered during a study of cytotoxic CD8 clonotypes in ibrutinib-treated CLL. Study conclusions and caveats: Clonality went up at the time of ibrutinib response, stayed stable in sustained remission, and later dropped back toward its baseline level at progression.

Profiling relied on immunoSEQ multiplex PCR, and the TCRdb table lists in-frame clones only, not all of them. The sample lists about 300,000 clones; approximately 76% were seen once. As concerns this clone: Its antigen is still unknown.

The sample in question was PBMCs, obtained at disease progression, from a patient treated with ibrutinib. This sequence originates from a human donor with chronic lymphocytic leukemia.

The CDR3 nucleotides read TGTGCCAGCAGTGAAGATGGCAGGGGGCGCGGTGGCTACACCTTC. Translation: CASSEDGRGRGGYTF. This chain links TRBV2 with TRBJ1-2; 8 nucleotides agree with TRBD1. CDR3 size: 15 residues. V gave up 1 base and J gave up 7 bases; unmatched junction bases: 8. Germline CDR1 SNHLY, CDR2 FYNNEI.